The sequence of this TCR beta chain was determined in a study of blood T cell repertoires in COVID-19. At the level of the study: The samples span acute and convalescent COVID-19 from the United States, Italy and Spain.

The CDR3 totals 10 residues. Germline V CDR1 and CDR2: SGHTA, FQGNSA. V gave up 10 bases and J gave up 4 bases, with 6 bases separating them. Sequencing was performed with immunoSEQ multiplex PCR; in TCRdb, only in-frame clones are kept and a portion is missing. The sample contains some 150,000 clones, about 88% of which appear only once. The genes are TRBV7-2 and TRBJ2-3, with no clear D. The specimen sequenced was peripheral blood. The TCR was taken from a woman in her seventies with acute or convalescent COVID-19. The CDR3 region has the DNA TGTGCCATACTGGCAGATACGCAGTATTTT. It specifies CAILADTQYF.